Listed below are T cell receptor beta chains from one sample, sequenced in a study of blood T cell repertoires in COVID-19. Here immunoSEQ multiplex PCR was the method, and the copy in TCRdb shows in-frame clones only, minus some. The data show about 200,000 clones, around 80% seen once. Sample: peripheral blood. The receptors derive from an elderly woman with COVID-19, enrolled during active disease. Both conserved end residues are part of each CDR3. The D gene is left open where the match is weak. The size field is filled for only some rows; it gives once, few, many or a size class.

size	V	D	J	CDR3	DNA
NA	TRBV6-2/TRBV6-3	TRBD1	TRBJ1-2	CASSYSSAGGIYGYTF	TGTGCCAGCAGTTACTCGAGTGCAGGGGGGATATACGGCTACACCTTC
once	TRBV3-1/TRBV3-2	NA	TRBJ1-1	CASSHRGRKAFF	TGTGCCAGCAGCCATCGGGGGAGGAAAGCTTTCTTT
NA	TRBV6-5	TRBD1	TRBJ1-5	CASSTGGNQPQHF	TGTGCCAGCAGTACAGGGGGCAATCAGCCCCAGCATTTT
NA	TRBV12-5	NA	TRBJ2-1	CASGFGTGYDEQFF	TGTGCTAGTGGTTTCGGCACAGGGTATGATGAGCAGTTCTTC
NA	TRBV4-1	NA	TRBJ2-4	CASSMTGNLAKNIQYF	TGCGCCAGCAGTATGACCGGGAACCTAGCCAAAAACATTCAGTACTTC
NA	TRBV28	NA	TRBJ1-4	CATPGRGNEKLFF	TGTGCCACCCCTGGCAGGGGCAATGAAAAACTGTTTTTT
NA	TRBV15	NA	TRBJ2-7	CATSPRAGSEQYF	TGTGCCACCAGCCCCCGTGCCGGGTCCGAGCAGTACTTC
NA	TRBV2	TRBD1	TRBJ2-2	CATRQGPGELFF	TGTGCCACGCGACAGGGGCCCGGGGAGCTGTTTTTT
NA	TRBV7-3	TRBD1	TRBJ1-1	CASSGVRGRTEAFF	TGTGCCAGCAGCGGGGTCAGGGGGCGGACTGAAGCTTTCTTT
NA	TRBV2	TRBD2	TRBJ2-1	CASSQSGVAYNEQFF	TGTGCCAGCAGTCAAAGCGGGGTTGCCTACAATGAGCAGTTCTTC